Following are 26 T cell receptor beta chains from one sample sequenced in a study of shared clonotypes between healthy human individuals. The table came from immunoSEQ multiplex PCR; TCRdb's copy has only in-frame clones and leaves some out. The table shows about 1.4 million clones, with more than 95% occurring only once. Sequencing was performed on naive CD4+ T cells sorted from blood. The subset was: CD45RA+ positively selected. The receptors originated from a man aged 30-40 years in good health.

V gene TRBV11-3 combines with J gene TRBJ2-5; tentatively, D is TRBD2 (5 bases). V lost 0 bases and J lost 1, with 9 bases in between. Germline assignment: CDR1 SGHNT and CDR2 YENEEA. There are 15 residues in the CDR3. CDR3 nucleotide sequence: TGTGCCAGCAGCTTAGAGGGCGGAGGCCAAGAGACCCAGTACTTC. Encoded protein: CASSLEGGGQETQYF.

The count of this clone is one. The chain has TRBV2 and TRBJ1-4; D perhaps matches TRBD1 (5 bases). Germline V gene lookup returns CDR1 SNHLY and CDR2 FYNNEI. The V and J ends lost 6 bases and 5 bases respectively, with 16 bases between them. This CDR3 is built from 15 residues. Written as DNA, the CDR3 is TGTGCCAGCAGGGCTAACTGGGGGGGAAATGAAAAACTGTTTTTT. Translated: CASRANWGGNEKLFF.

For this clone: In the same sample, other DNA sequences code for this CDR3. The chain uses TRBV18 and TRBJ2-7, with D uncertain. Looked up from germline, CDR1 is KGHSH and CDR2 is LQKENI. The CDR3 contains 13 residues. Trimming shortened V by 3 bases and J by 6 bases, and 12 bases separated the two germline ends. CDR3 in DNA: TGTGCCAGCTCACCTCGTGGCGAAGGCGAGCAGTACTTC. Residues: CASSPRGEGEQYF.

This clone was seen once. V is TRBV27 and J is TRBJ1-1, with a weak D call TRBD1 (5 bases). V gave up 6 bases and J gave up 1 base, with 9 bases separating them. CDR1 is MNHEY and CDR2 is SMNVEV in the germline V gene (reference sequence). The CDR3 has 13 amino acids. CDR3 residues: CASRPTENTEAFF. DNA of the CDR3: TGTGCCAGCAGGCCGACAGAGAACACTGAAGCTTTCTTT.

This clone was observed a handful of times. Distinct nucleotide sequences in the sample also encode this CDR3. The chain couples TRBV7-6 to TRBJ2-5; D is tentatively TRBD1 or TRBD2 (5 bases each). There are 12 residues in the CDR3. V was pared by 6 bases and J by 5 bases, with 10 bases between. The germline CDR1 and CDR2 sequences are SGHVS and FNYEAQ. CDR3 nucleotides: TGTGCCAGCAGTTGGGGCGGGGAGACCCAGTACTTC. Its translation is CASSWGGETQYF. Full variable domain (missing parts from reference TRBV7-6 and TRBJ2-5): GAGVSQSPRYKVTKRGQDVALRCDPISGHVSLYWYRQALGQGPEFLTYFNYEAQQDKSGLPNDRFSAERPEGSISTLTIQRTEQRDSAMYRCASSWGGETQYFGPGTRLLVL.

This clone was seen a single time. The genes are TRBV5-1 and TRBJ2-1, with 12 bases fitting TRBD1. V shed 4 bases and J 7 bases; nucleotides not matched to a gene: 12. The CDR3 covers 17 residues. CDR1 is SGHRS and CDR2 is YFSETQ in the germline V gene. The CDR3 loop is CASSPGQGAVGGNEQFF. The CDR3 nucleotides are TGCGCCAGCAGCCCGGGACAGGGGGCTGTGGGTGGGAATGAGCAGTTCTTC.

V and J are TRBV7-9 and TRBJ1-1; perhaps TRBD1 as D (6 bases). The CDR3 is made up of 14 amino acids. The germline CDR1 and CDR2 sequences are SEHNR and FQNEAQ (reference sequence). The V end lost 4 bases, the J end lost 12 bases, and 21 bases lay between the germline ends. This CDR3 reads CASSSKQGWDVTFF. Here the CDR3 DNA reads TGTGCCAGCAGCTCCAAACAGGGATGGGACGTAACTTTCTTT.

The chain is built from TRBV28 and TRBJ1-2, with a weak D call TRBD1 (6 bases). Germline V gives CDR1 MDHEN, CDR2 SYDVKM. With 4 bases removed from V and 7 bases from J, the gap between germline ends came to 19 bases. This CDR3 contains 15 residues. CDR3 protein: CASSSGGARRGGYTF. CDR3 DNA sequence: TGTGCCAGCAGTTCGGGGGGGGCAAGGCGTGGTGGCTACACCTTC.

V and J are TRBV19 and TRBJ2-2; D gene unclear. This CDR3 contains 11 residues. V lost 7 bases, J lost 6 bases, and 6 bases lay in between. The germline CDR1 and CDR2 sequences are LNHDA and SQIVND (reference sequence). The CDR3 DNA follows: TGTGCCAGTAATCAGGCCGGGGAGCTGTTTTTT. This encodes CASNQAGELFF.

V and J are TRBV6-1 and TRBJ2-7; 8 positions match TRBD2. Germline V gene data show CDR1 as MNHNS and CDR2 as SASEGT. The CDR3 is 15 amino acids. J lost 0 bases, V lost 6 bases, and 7 bases had no gene match. In DNA form, the CDR3 reads TGTGCCAGCAGGGTAGCGGGAATTGACTCCTACGAGCAGTACTTC. Its protein product is CASRVAGIDSYEQYF.

V is TRBV18 and J is TRBJ1-1; D gene unclear. The CDR3 loop spans 12 amino acids. Germline assignment: CDR1 KGHSH and CDR2 LQKENI. V lost 8 bases to trimming and J lost 5 bases, with 12 bases between them. CDR3 sequence reads: CASRLTTTEAFF. The DNA for the CDR3 is TGTGCCAGCAGACTGACGACGACTGAAGCTTTCTTT.

This chain links TRBV5-4 with TRBJ2-1; 12 bases agree with TRBD2. The CDR3 has 17 amino acids. Germline CDR1 is SGHNT and CDR2 is YYREEE (reference sequence). Germline trimming cut 0 bases from V and 8 bases from J; bases unmatched to any gene: 9. Here the CDR3 DNA reads TGTGCCAGCAGCTTGGTTAGCCTAGCGGGAGGGCCCTATGAGCAGTTCTTC. Translating gives CASSLVSLAGGPYEQFF.

For this clone: In the same sample, other DNA sequences code for this CDR3. The chain uses TRBV9 and TRBJ2-1; 8 bases agree with TRBD2. V shed 0 bases and J 7 bases; nucleotides not matched to a gene: 6. The germline V gene has CDR1 SGDLS and CDR2 YYNGEE. This CDR3 comprises 15 residues. CDR3 sequence reads: CASSVASGRGNEQFF. The CDR3 bases are TGTGCCAGCAGCGTAGCCAGCGGGAGAGGTAATGAGCAGTTCTTC.

In its sample, this clone was seen once. The J gene is TRBJ2-7, the V gene TRBV19; 11 nucleotides agree with TRBD1. Germline-derived CDR1 and CDR2 are LNHDA and SQIVND (reference sequence). This CDR3 has 15 residues. The J segment lost 4 bases and the V segment lost 6 bases, leaving 8 bases of the junction unmatched. In DNA, the CDR3 is TGTGCCAGTAGCCCAGCGGACAGGGGGCTTTACGAGCAGTACTTC. Translation: CASSPADRGLYEQYF.

V is TRBV5-5 and J is TRBJ2-1, with D possibly TRBD1 on 6 matching bases. The germline CDR1 and CDR2 sequences are SGHKS and YYEKEE (reference sequence). This CDR3 is 16 amino acids long. V gave up 5 bases and J gave up 3 bases, with 18 bases separating them. The CDR3 DNA is TGTGCCAGCAGAGCCTCCAACAGGGTCATCTACAATGAGCAGTTCTTC. Amino acids: CASRASNRVIYNEQFF. The variable domain in full, completed from reference TRBV5-5 and TRBJ2-1, reads DAGVTQSPTHLIKTRGQQVTLRCSPISGHKSVSWYQQVLGQGPQFIFQYYEKEERGRGNFPDRFSARQFPNYSSELNVNALLLGDSALYLCASRASNRVIYNEQFFGPGTRLTVL.

V gene TRBV28 combines with J gene TRBJ2-3; no clear D gene. CDR1 is MDHEN, CDR2 SYDVKM, per germline. The CDR3 sequence is 13 residues long. V lost 7 bases to trimming and J lost 0 bases, with 8 bases between them. The CDR3 sequence is CASTRDSTDTQYF. CDR3 bases: TGTGCCAGCACACGAGACAGCACAGATACGCAGTATTTT.

The chain has TRBV7-3 and TRBJ2-7; unclear D gene. Germline lookup yields CDR1 SGHTA and CDR2 FQGTGA. The CDR3 length is 14 residues. The V end lost 5 bases, the J end lost 6 bases, and 17 bases lay between the germline ends. In DNA form, the CDR3 reads TGTGCCAGCAGCCCGCTGTGGGTTTCGGCCGAGCAGTACTTC. This codes for CASSPLWVSAEQYF.

With respect to this clone: Different DNA sequences within this sample yield the same CDR3. This rearrangement joins TRBV7-2 to TRBJ2-7, with D unclear. Trimming took 1 base from V and 3 from J, leaving 7 bases between them. The CDR3 has 13 amino acids. Germline loops: CDR1 SGHTA, CDR2 FQGNSA. DNA for the CDR3: TGTGCCAGCAGCTTAGGGCTACACTACGAGCAGTACTTC. It is translated as CASSLGLHYEQYF.

The genes are TRBV5-1 and TRBJ1-2; possible D gene TRBD1, 6 bases. This CDR3 comprises 14 residues. Germline CDR1 is SGHRS and CDR2 is YFSETQ. V was trimmed by 2 bases and J by 4 bases, leaving 12 bases between them. The CDR3 sequence: CASSFLDRSYGYTF. CDR3 nucleotide sequence: TGCGCCAGCAGCTTTTTGGACAGATCCTATGGCTACACCTTC.

The chain joins TRBV11-3 to TRBJ2-1; D ambiguous. With 5 bases removed from V and 8 bases from J, the gap between germline ends came to 13 bases. CDR3 length: 13 amino acids. CDR1 and CDR2 (germline): SGHNT, YENEEA. The CDR3 bases are TGTGCCAGCAGCCCCCCGGCGTCCGATGAGCAGTTCTTC. It translates to CASSPPASDEQFF.

The chain has TRBV7-9 and TRBJ1-1, with 9 bases aligning to TRBD1. The ends lost 0 bases at V and 4 bases at J; junction bases unmatched: 9. The CDR3 contains 17 residues. CDR1 SEHNR and CDR2 FQNEAQ come from the germline V gene (reference sequence). The CDR3 loop is CASSLAGQDRGGTEAFF. For the CDR3, the DNA is TGTGCCAGCAGCTTAGCGGGGCAGGACAGGGGAGGCACTGAAGCTTTCTTT.

The chain joins TRBV29-1 to TRBJ2-3; 10 bases are shared with TRBD2. There are 18 residues in the CDR3. The V segment lost 6 bases and the J segment 2 bases; nucleotides outside the gene matches: 17. Germline lookup yields CDR1 SQVTM and CDR2 ANQGSEA. The CDR3 DNA follows: TGCAGCGTCGACCGGACTAGCGGAGGACTTCGACCCACAGATACGCAGTATTTT. The encoded protein is CSVDRTSGGLRPTDTQYF.

The rearrangement joins TRBV15 to TRBJ2-2; D remains unclear. The CDR3 is made up of 12 amino acids. The germline gives CDR1 LNHNV, CDR2 YYDKDF (reference sequence). V was trimmed by 6 bases and J by 2 bases, leaving 4 bases between them. CDR3: CATSKNTGELFF. CDR3 nucleotide sequence: TGTGCCACCAGTAAAAACACCGGGGAGCTGTTTTTT.

This clone came up once. The chain carries TRBV29-1 and TRBJ1-2; 10 bases map to TRBD1. This CDR3 region has 13 residues. Germline V CDR1 and CDR2: SQVTM, ANQGSEA. The trim removed 6 bases at V and 3 bases at J, leaving 4 bases unmatched. CDR3 sequence (DNA): TGCAGCGTCACCGGGACAGGGGACTATGGCTACACCTTC. Translating gives CSVTGTGDYGYTF.

The chain has TRBV29-1 and TRBJ2-2; TRBD2 agrees at 11 bases. Germline V CDR1 and CDR2: SQVTM, ANQGSEA. The CDR3 contains 14 residues. Losses at the gene ends were 6 bases for V and 3 bases for J; bases not matched to a gene: 3. CDR3 nucleotides: TGCAGCGTAGGACTAGCGGGCCACACCGGGGAGCTGTTTTTT. It encodes CSVGLAGHTGELFF.

This sequence joins TRBV30 and TRBJ1-1; D not certain. CDR1 GTSNPN and CDR2 SVGIG come from the germline V gene (reference sequence). This CDR3 has 14 amino acids. Trimming cost V 2 bases and J 0 bases, with 10 bases left between them. The DNA of the CDR3 is TGTGCCTGGAGTCCGAGACACCTGAACACTGAAGCTTTCTTT. This translates into CAWSPRHLNTEAFF.